The following is a TCR beta chain sequence with its context. The sample comes from a study of response to subunit inactivated influenza vaccine. TCRdb ran MiXCR on the RT-PCR reads and lists one entry per CDR3 protein. Among 650,000 to 800,000 distinct CDR3 sequences listed, around 20% were seen once. The sequence was obtained from a man aged 50 to 59 who received an inactivated influenza vaccine. Sequences were derived from PBMCs from blood, sampled around 5 days after vaccination.

The CDR3 DNA reads as TGTGCCAGCTCTTCTATCTTGAGACAGGGATACGAGCAGTACTTC. Residues: CASSSILRQGYEQYF. The V gene is TRBV28, the J gene TRBJ2-7, with TRBD1 identical over 7 bases. Losses at the gene ends were 8 bases for V and 4 bases for J; bases not matched to a gene: 14. Germline V gives CDR1 MDHEN, CDR2 SYDVKM. CDR3 length: 15 residues. Together with reference TRBV28 and TRBJ2-7, the CDR3 gives the full variable domain: DVKVTQSSRYLVKRTGEKVFLECVQDMDHENMFWYRQDPGLGLRLIYFSYDVKMKEKGDIPEGYSVSREKKERFSLILESASTNQTSMYLCASSSILRQGYEQYFGPGTRLTVT.